Detailed here is one TCR beta chain. This sample is drawn from a study of blood T cells in healthy people across ages. A sample-barcoded 5' primer and a J-beta primer mix were used in a second PCR of roughly 6 to 11 cycles. A single record per CDR3 protein comes from TCRdb applying MiXCR to the 5' RACE reads. Among 1.2 million to 1.5 million distinct CDR3 sequences, approximately 38% were seen once, and the ten largest hold approximately 7.9%. Germline V gene lookup returns CDR1 LGHDT and CDR2 YNNKEL (reference sequence). The CDR3 is 15 amino acids. Trimming took off 4 bases at V and 1 base at J, with 14 bases between the two ends.

This sequence originates from a woman under 30 in good health. Specimen: blood. This chain joins TRBV3-1 and TRBJ2-7; D might be TRBD1 or TRBD2, each matching 5 bases. This CDR3 is CASSPSSGASYEQYF. DNA of the CDR3: TGTGCCAGCAGCCCCTCCTCCGGGGCATCCTACGAGCAGTACTTC.